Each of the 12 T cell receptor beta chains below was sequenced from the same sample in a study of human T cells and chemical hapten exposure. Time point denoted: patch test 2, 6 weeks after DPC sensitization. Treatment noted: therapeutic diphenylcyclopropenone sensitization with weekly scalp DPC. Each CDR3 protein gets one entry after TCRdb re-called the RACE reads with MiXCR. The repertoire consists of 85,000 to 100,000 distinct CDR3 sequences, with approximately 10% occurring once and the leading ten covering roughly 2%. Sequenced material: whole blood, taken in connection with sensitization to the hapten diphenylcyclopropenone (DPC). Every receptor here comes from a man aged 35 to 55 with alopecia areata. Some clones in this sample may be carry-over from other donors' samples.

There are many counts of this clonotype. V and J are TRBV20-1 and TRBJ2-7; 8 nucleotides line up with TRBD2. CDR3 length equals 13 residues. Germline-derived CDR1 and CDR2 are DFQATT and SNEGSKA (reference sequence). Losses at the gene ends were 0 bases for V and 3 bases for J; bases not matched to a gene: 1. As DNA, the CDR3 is TGCAGTGCTAGAGACGGGAGGGTCTACGAGCAGTACTTC. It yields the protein CSARDGRVYEQYF.

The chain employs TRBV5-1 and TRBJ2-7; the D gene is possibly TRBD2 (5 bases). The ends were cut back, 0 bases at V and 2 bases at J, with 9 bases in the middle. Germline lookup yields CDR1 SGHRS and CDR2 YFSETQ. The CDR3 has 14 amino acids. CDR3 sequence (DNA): TGCGCCAGCAGCTTGGAGGGAGAAACCTACGAGCAGTACGTC. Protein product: CASSLEGETYEQYV.

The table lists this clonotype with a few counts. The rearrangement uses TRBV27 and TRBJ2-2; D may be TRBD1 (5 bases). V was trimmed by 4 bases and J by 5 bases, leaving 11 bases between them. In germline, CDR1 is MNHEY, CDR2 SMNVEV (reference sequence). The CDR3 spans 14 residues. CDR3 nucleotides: TGTGCCAGCAGTTCTACAGGTTGGACCGGGGAGCTGTTTTTT. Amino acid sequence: CASSSTGWTGELFF.

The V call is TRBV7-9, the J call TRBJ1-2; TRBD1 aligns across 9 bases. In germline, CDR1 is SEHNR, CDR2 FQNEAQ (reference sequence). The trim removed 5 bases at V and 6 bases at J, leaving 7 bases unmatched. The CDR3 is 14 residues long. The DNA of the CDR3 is TGTGCCAGCAGCCCTGGGACAGGGTTCGATGGCTACACCTTC. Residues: CASSPGTGFDGYTF.

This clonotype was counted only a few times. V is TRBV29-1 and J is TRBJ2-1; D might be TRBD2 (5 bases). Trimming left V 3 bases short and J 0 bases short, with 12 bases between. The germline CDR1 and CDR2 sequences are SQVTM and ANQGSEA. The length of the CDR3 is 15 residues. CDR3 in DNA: TGCAGCGTTGAGGGGAGCCAGAGCTCCTACAATGAGCAGTTCTTC. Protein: CSVEGSQSSYNEQFF.

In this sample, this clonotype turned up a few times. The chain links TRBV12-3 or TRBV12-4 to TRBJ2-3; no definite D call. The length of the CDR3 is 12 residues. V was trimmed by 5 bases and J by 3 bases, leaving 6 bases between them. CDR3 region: CASSPETDTQYF. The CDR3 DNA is TGTGCCAGCAGTCCAGAAACAGATACGCAGTATTTT.

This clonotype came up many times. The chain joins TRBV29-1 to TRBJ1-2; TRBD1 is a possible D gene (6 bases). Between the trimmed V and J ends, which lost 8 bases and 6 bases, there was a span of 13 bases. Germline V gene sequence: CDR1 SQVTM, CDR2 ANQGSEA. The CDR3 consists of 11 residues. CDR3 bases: TGCAGCCTTAAGGGGGTAAATGGCTACACCTTC. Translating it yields CSLKGVNGYTF.

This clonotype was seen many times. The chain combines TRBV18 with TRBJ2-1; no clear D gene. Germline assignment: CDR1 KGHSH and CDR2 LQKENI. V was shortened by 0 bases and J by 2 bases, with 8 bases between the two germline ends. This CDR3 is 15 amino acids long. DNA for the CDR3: TGTGCCAGCTCACCACCCCAGAAGACCTACAATGAGCAGTTCTTC. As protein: CASSPPQKTYNEQFF.

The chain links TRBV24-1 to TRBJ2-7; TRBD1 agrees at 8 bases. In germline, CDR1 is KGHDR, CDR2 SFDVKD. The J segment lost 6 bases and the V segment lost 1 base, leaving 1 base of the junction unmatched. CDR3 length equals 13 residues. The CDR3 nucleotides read TGTGCCACCAGTGATTTTACAGGGGGCGAGCAGTACGTC. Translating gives CATSDFTGGEQYV.

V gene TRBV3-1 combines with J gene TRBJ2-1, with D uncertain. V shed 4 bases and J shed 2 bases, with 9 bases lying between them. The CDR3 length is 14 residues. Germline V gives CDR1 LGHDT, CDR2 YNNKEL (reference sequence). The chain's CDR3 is CASSPLDPYNEQFF. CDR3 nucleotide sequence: TGTGCCAGCAGCCCTCTCGACCCCTACAATGAGCAGTTCTTC.

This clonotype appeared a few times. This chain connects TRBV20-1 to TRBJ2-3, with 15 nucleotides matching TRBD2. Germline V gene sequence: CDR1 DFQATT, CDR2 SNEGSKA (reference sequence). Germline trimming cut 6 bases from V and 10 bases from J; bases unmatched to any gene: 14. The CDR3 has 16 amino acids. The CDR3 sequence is CSARYPGLAGGVAQYF. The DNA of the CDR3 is TGCAGTGCGCGGTATCCGGGACTAGCGGGAGGAGTGGCGCAGTATTTT.

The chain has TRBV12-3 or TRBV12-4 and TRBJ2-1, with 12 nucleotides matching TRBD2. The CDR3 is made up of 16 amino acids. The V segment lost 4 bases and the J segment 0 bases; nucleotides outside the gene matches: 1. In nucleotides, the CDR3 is TGTGCCAGCAGTTCGACTAGCGGGAGCTCCTACAATGAGCAGTTCTTC. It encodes CASSSTSGSSYNEQFF.